This T cell receptor (beta chain) is drawn from a study of T cell clusters in autoimmune cytopenias. Some 34,000 genome equivalents of blood DNA were amplified for TRB. This clonotype is deemed medium-sized by its frequency. Its specificity is not known. The CDR3 spans 15 residues. CDR1 and CDR2 (germline): KGHDR, SFDVKD. TRB was amplified by touch-down multiplex PCR, primer pools A and B combined. TCRdb re-called the multiplex PCR reads and gives one entry per CDR3 protein, without DNA. This sample's table has roughly 5,000 distinct CDR3 sequences. Study findings and constraints: TRB repertoire shifts in secondary cytopenia and chronic lymphocytic leukemia mostly reflected lymphoma, not autoimmunity.

This same sample was also part of a study on T cell repertoires in aging, cancer and after chemotherapy. That source adds: Age-matched healthy donors had significantly more diverse, less clonal blood TCR repertoires than untreated cancer patients.

This clonotype was obtained from a human donor in good health. The sequenced sample was peripheral blood. This chain joins TRBV24-1 and TRBJ2-3; TCRdb's D gene call, TRBD2, goes unchecked for lack of DNA. CDR3 in amino acids: CATSDTTRVADTQYF.